This entry features one T cell receptor (beta chain) sequence. This PCR relied on a set of 60 Vbeta primers and 13 Jbeta primers. Method: immunoSEQ multiplex PCR; TCRdb's copy keeps in-frame clones and lacks some. The sample holds about 220,000 clones, about four fifths seen once. These data originate in a study of cytomegalovirus exposure and HLA in healthy donors. Healthy people donating bone marrow made up the donors. The V end was cut by 5 bases, the J end by 1 base, with 8 bases between. CDR1 is SGHAT and CDR2 is FQDESV in the germline V gene (reference sequence). This CDR3 is 13 amino acids long.

Sequencing used PBMCs. This TCR came from a woman in her forties in good health and CMV-seropositive. The V call is TRBV11-1, the J call TRBJ2-5; D is unresolved. CDR3 protein: CASSLSGQETQYF. CDR3 coding DNA: TGTGCCAGCAGCCTCTCGGGCCAAGAGACCCAGTACTTC. The full variable domain, in which reference TRBV11-1 and TRBJ2-5 provide the parts outside the CDR3, is EAEVAQSPRYKITEKSQAVAFWCDPISGHATLYWYRQILGQGPELLVQFQDESVVDDSQLPKDRFSAERLKGVDSTLKIQPAELGDSAMYLCASSLSGQETQYFGPGTRLLVL.